These 17 T cell receptor beta chains originate from one sample sequenced in a study of blood T cell repertoires in COVID-19 (dated by TCRdb to about 2020). Library generation was performed with the immunoSEQ multiplex PCR assay. TCRdb carries this immuneACCESS record with in-frame sequences only. Its versions omit some clonotypes, under half of them owing to an unresolved V gene in the studies checked, with the rest unexplained. This sample holds about 70,000 clones; under 80% were observed only once. The top ten clones comprise approximately 27% of the sample. Specimen: peripheral blood. These receptors were obtained from a woman aged 80 or over with active or convalescent COVID-19.

This clone appeared a few times. The V and J genes are TRBV7-2 and TRBJ1-2; TRBD1 is a possible D gene (5 bases). Per the germline V gene, CDR1 is SGHTA and CDR2 is FQGNSA. Trimming removed 5 bases at V and 4 bases at J, with 14 bases between. This CDR3 region has 14 residues. CDR3 region: CASSPGGIGYGYTF. The CDR3 DNA sequence: TGTGCCAGCAGCCCCGGGGGAATCGGCTATGGCTACACCTTC.

This clone has a handful of counts. The chain uses TRBV10-3 and TRBJ2-1; D is possibly TRBD2 (6 bases). In germline, CDR1 is ENHRY, CDR2 SYGVKD. The CDR3 runs 15 residues. V lost 7 bases and J 2 bases, leaving 15 bases between the germline ends. This CDR3 reads CAITDLGGTYNEQFF. The CDR3, as DNA: TGTGCCATCACGGACCTCGGGGGTACCTACAATGAGCAGTTCTTC.

The V and J genes are TRBV7-9 and TRBJ2-7; 8 nucleotides align to TRBD1. The CDR3 extends over 16 amino acids. J lost 4 bases, V lost 5 bases, and 13 bases had no gene match. Germline CDR1 and CDR2: SEHNR and FQNEAQ (reference sequence). This CDR3 is CASSPSSGTGHYEQYF. The DNA for the CDR3 is TGTGCCAGCAGCCCAAGCTCTGGGACAGGCCATTACGAGCAGTACTTC.

The chain has TRBV5-5 and TRBJ1-2; 8 nucleotides align to TRBD1. Germline values: CDR1 SGHKS, CDR2 YYEKEE (reference sequence). Trimming took 3 bases from V and 4 from J; bases not matched to a gene: 8. The CDR3 length is 15 residues. The CDR3 region has the DNA TGTGCCAGCAGCTACCCGACAGGGGTGGGCTATGGCTACACCTTC. Its protein product is CASSYPTGVGYGYTF.

The rearrangement joins TRBV7-9 to TRBJ1-1, with 10 bases lining up with TRBD1. Germline values: CDR1 SEHNR, CDR2 FQNEAQ (reference sequence). The trim removed 1 base at V and 1 base at J, leaving 6 bases unmatched. The CDR3 runs 17 residues. CDR3 in amino acids: CASSLGTGGLRNTEAFF. In DNA form, the CDR3 reads TGTGCCAGCAGCTTAGGGACAGGGGGTCTACGGAACACTGAAGCTTTCTTT. Using reference TRBV7-9 and TRBJ1-1 for the parts outside the CDR3, the full variable domain is DTGVSQNPRHKITKRGQNVTFRCDPISEHNRLYWYRQTLGQGPEFLTYFQNEAQLEKSRLLSDRFSAERPKGSFSTLEIQRTEQGDSAMYLCASSLGTGGLRNTEAFFGQGTRLTVV.

V is TRBV7-2 and J is TRBJ1-2; 11 positions match TRBD1. This CDR3 has 15 residues. J was trimmed by 7 bases and V by 5 bases; bases with no gene match: 9. Germline CDR1 is SGHTA and CDR2 is FQGNSA. CDR3 in amino acids: CASSLGQGALGGYTF. The CDR3 DNA is TGTGCCAGCAGCCTAGGACAGGGGGCACTAGGTGGCTACACCTTC.

The chain uses TRBV28 and TRBJ2-7; D is unresolved. This CDR3 contains 11 residues. Germline loops: CDR1 MDHEN, CDR2 SYDVKM. Trimming left V 5 bases short and J 3 bases short, with 5 bases between. For the CDR3, the DNA is TGTGCCAGCAGTGTCCGCTACGAGCAGTACTTC. Its translation: CASSVRYEQYF.

Written as DNA, the CDR3 is TGTGCCAGCAGTCGAGACAGGGATGGCTACACCTTC. It codes for CASSRDRDGYTF. The chain is built from TRBV6-5 and TRBJ1-2; 7 bases line up with TRBD1. V lost 5 bases to trimming and J lost 6 bases; unmatched junction nucleotides: 3. CDR1 and CDR2 (germline): MNHEY, SVGAGI. This CDR3 comprises 12 residues.

This clone occurred a few times. The J gene is TRBJ2-7, the V gene TRBV5-5, with D possibly TRBD1 on 6 matching bases. The length of the CDR3 is 16 residues. Trimming removed 3 bases from V and 0 bases from J, with 16 bases in between. CDR1 is SGHKS, CDR2 YYEKEE, per germline (reference sequence). The CDR3 protein is CASSSTGMGYSYEQYF. CDR3 nucleotide sequence: TGTGCCAGCAGCTCCACAGGGATGGGATACTCCTACGAGCAGTACTTC.

This chain links TRBV6-6 with TRBJ2-2; D perhaps matches TRBD1 (6 bases). The CDR3 is 15 residues long. Germline CDR1 is MNHNY and CDR2 is SVGAGI (reference sequence). The V end was cut by 5 bases, the J end by 1 base, with 11 bases between. CDR3 coding DNA: TGTGCCAGCAGTATGGTAGGGGGGAACACCGGGGAGCTGTTTTTT. This encodes CASSMVGGNTGELFF.

The J gene is TRBJ1-3, the V gene TRBV6-6, with 7 positions matching TRBD1. This CDR3 has 13 residues. V lost 6 bases and J lost 9; bases outside the gene matches: 8. Looked up from germline, CDR1 is MNHNY and CDR2 is SVGAGI (reference sequence). CDR3 sequence reads: CASRLSTGPTIYF. The CDR3 bases are TGTGCCAGCAGGTTATCGACAGGGCCCACCATATATTTT.

This clone was seen only once. The chain is built from TRBV5-1 and TRBJ2-7, with 10 bases that match TRBD2. Germline V gene data show CDR1 as SGHRS and CDR2 as YFSETQ. This CDR3 has 15 residues. V lost 4 bases, J lost 5 bases, and 9 bases stayed unmatched. Here the CDR3 reads CASSPRLAGADEQYF. CDR3 in DNA: TGCGCCAGCAGCCCCAGACTAGCGGGCGCCGACGAGCAGTACTTC.

This chain links TRBV11-2 with TRBJ1-3; TRBD1 matches at 12 bases. Germline trimming cut 2 bases from V and 1 base from J; bases unmatched to any gene: 3. Germline CDR1 is SGHAT and CDR2 is FQNNGV. The CDR3 is 17 amino acids. CDR3 amino acids: CASSLMGQGASGNTIYF. CDR3 bases: TGTGCCAGCAGCTTAATGGGACAGGGGGCGTCTGGAAACACCATATATTTT.

This clone occurred once. This sequence joins TRBV20-1 and TRBJ2-3, with D perhaps TRBD1 (6 bases). V was clipped by 1 base and J by 9 bases, with 8 bases between them. This CDR3 has 11 amino acids. Germline V gene data show CDR1 as DFQATT and CDR2 as SNEGSKA (reference sequence). The CDR3 protein is CSARGGPTQYF. In DNA form, the CDR3 reads TGCAGTGCTAGAGGGGGGCCGACGCAGTATTTT.

The chain recombines TRBV2 with TRBJ2-1; 9 bases agree with TRBD2. The CDR3 is 14 amino acids. J was trimmed by 1 base and V by 6 bases; bases with no gene match: 1. Germline V CDR1 and CDR2: SNHLY, FYNNEI. In DNA form, the CDR3 reads TGTGCCAGCAGCAGCGGGGGGTCCTACAATGAGCAGTTCTTC. Translated, it gives CASSSGGSYNEQFF.

This chain joins TRBV5-6 and TRBJ2-7; 14 bases are shared with TRBD2. CDR1 and CDR2 (germline): SGHDT, YYEEEE. CDR3 length: 18 amino acids. V shed 1 base, J shed 0 bases, and the junction held 6 bases outside the gene matches. The CDR3 is CASSLRTSGGLSSYEQYF. DNA of the CDR3: TGTGCCAGCAGCTTGCGGACTAGCGGGGGGTTGAGCTCCTACGAGCAGTACTTC.

J is TRBJ2-6 and V is TRBV30, with D maybe TRBD1 (6 bases). V lost 4 bases to trimming and J lost 0 bases, with 13 bases between them. The V gene's germline CDR1 is GTSNPN and CDR2 SVGIG (reference sequence). This CDR3 contains 16 residues. CDR3 sequence reads: CAWNPGHFSGANVLTF. DNA for the CDR3: TGTGCCTGGAATCCGGGACACTTCTCTGGGGCCAACGTCCTGACTTTC.